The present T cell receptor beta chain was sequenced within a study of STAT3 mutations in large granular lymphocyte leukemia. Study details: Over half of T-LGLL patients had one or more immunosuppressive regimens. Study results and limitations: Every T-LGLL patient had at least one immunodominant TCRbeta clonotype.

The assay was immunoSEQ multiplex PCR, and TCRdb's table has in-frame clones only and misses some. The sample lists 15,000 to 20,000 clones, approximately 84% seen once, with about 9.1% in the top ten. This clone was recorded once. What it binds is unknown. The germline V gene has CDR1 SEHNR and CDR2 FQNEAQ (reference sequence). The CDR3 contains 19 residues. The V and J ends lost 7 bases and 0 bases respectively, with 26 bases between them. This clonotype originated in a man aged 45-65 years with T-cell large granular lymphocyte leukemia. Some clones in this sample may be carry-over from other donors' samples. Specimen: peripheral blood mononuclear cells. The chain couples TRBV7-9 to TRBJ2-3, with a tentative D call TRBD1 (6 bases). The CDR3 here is CASTSVPRRGNPSTDTQYF. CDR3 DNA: TGTGCCAGCACCTCCGTCCCCCGAAGGGGGAACCCTAGCACAGATACGCAGTATTTT.